The 19 T cell receptor beta chains given below trace back to one sample, sequenced in a study of control samples from healthy donors and cancer patients. The protocol was immunoSEQ multiplex PCR, while the TCRdb copy is restricted to in-frame clones and leaves out a portion. The sample table sets out about 190,000 clones. The sample consisted of blood. The receptors were sampled from a woman aged 25 to 39 in good health.

V is TRBV7-9 and J is TRBJ2-7, with 9 bases matching TRBD1. CDR1 is SEHNR and CDR2 is FQNEAQ in the germline V gene (reference sequence). The CDR3 contains 14 residues. Unmatched junction bases numbered 9, after V lost 5 bases and J lost 7 bases. The chain's CDR3 is CASSALQGAGEQYF. CDR3 sequence (DNA): TGTGCCAGCAGCGCGCTACAGGGGGCAGGGGAGCAGTACTTC.

The CDR3 here is CASSQDQGARGYTF. CDR3 in DNA: TGTGCCAGCAGCCAAGACCAGGGGGCGCGGGGCTACACCTTC. This chain uses TRBV3-1 (or the pseudogene TRBV3-2) with TRBJ1-2; 8 bases are a match to TRBD1. The CDR3 spans 14 residues. Looked up from germline, CDR1 is LGHDT and CDR2 is YNNKEL (reference sequence). Unmatched junction bases numbered 5, after V lost 0 bases and J lost 8 bases.

Note on this clone: One end of the junction does not line up with germline, which may come from a read error. This chain connects TRBV4-2 to TRBJ2-5; 7 bases line up with TRBD2. The CDR3 extends over 15 amino acids. The V gene's germline CDR1 is LGHNA and CDR2 YNFKEQ. In DNA, the CDR3 is TGTGCCAGCAGTCAAGGGATAGGGGAGGGAGAGACCCAGTACTTC. It yields the protein CASSQGIGEGETQYF.

The CDR3 region has the DNA TGTGCCACCAGCAGAGGCGGCGGACAGGGGGCTGGTGAGCAGTTCTTC. Amino acids: CATSRGGGQGAGEQFF. The chain couples TRBV15 to TRBJ2-1; 11 nucleotides match TRBD1. The length of the CDR3 is 16 residues. Germline-derived CDR1 and CDR2 are LNHNV and YYDKDF (reference sequence). V lost 1 base and J lost 9; bases outside the gene matches: 8.

The chain links TRBV4-1 to TRBJ1-1; TRBD1 might be the D (5 bases). V dropped 2 bases and J dropped 8 bases, with 15 bases sitting between them. Germline V gives CDR1 MGHRA, CDR2 YSYEKL. The CDR3 loop spans 14 amino acids. The CDR3 region is CASSQQQANPEAFF. CDR3 nucleotides: TGCGCCAGCAGCCAACAACAGGCCAACCCCGAAGCTTTCTTT.

The rearrangement uses TRBV18 and TRBJ2-1, with D uncertain. Trimming took 2 bases from V and 3 from J, leaving 11 bases between them. Germline CDR1 is KGHSH and CDR2 is LQKENI. The CDR3 totals 15 residues. The CDR3 DNA reads as TGTGCCAGCTCACCAGGAATCGTCCTCTACAATGAGCAGTTCTTC. As protein: CASSPGIVLYNEQFF.

The chain links TRBV19 to TRBJ2-1; TRBD1 is a possible D gene (6 bases). This CDR3 spans 13 amino acids. CDR1 is LNHDA, CDR2 SQIVND, per germline (reference sequence). The V end was cut by 3 bases, the J end by 9 bases, with 12 bases between. For the CDR3, the DNA is TGTGCCAGTAGTATTGGAAGGGGGAGTGAGCAGTTCTTC. Its translation: CASSIGRGSEQFF. Full variable domain (outside the CDR3, taken from reference TRBV19 and TRBJ2-1): DGGITQSPKYLFRKEGQNVTLSCEQNLNHDAMYWYRQDPGQGLRLIYYSQIVNDFQKGDIAEGYSVSREKKESFPLTVTSAQKNPTAFYLCASSIGRGSEQFFGPGTRLTVL.

The rearrangement uses TRBV19 and TRBJ1-2; D is unclear. The V and J ends lost 5 bases and 0 bases respectively, with 13 bases between them. CDR3 size: 15 residues. Germline V CDR1 and CDR2: LNHDA, SQIVND (reference sequence). CDR3 residues: CASSYLGGANYGYTF. CDR3 coding DNA: TGTGCCAGTAGTTATTTGGGCGGAGCTAACTATGGCTACACCTTC. Complete variable domain (other parts from reference TRBV19 and TRBJ1-2): DGGITQSPKYLFRKEGQNVTLSCEQNLNHDAMYWYRQDPGQGLRLIYYSQIVNDFQKGDIAEGYSVSREKKESFPLTVTSAQKNPTAFYLCASSYLGGANYGYTFGSGTRLTVV.

This chain uses TRBV12-5 with TRBJ2-3; the match to TRBD2 covers 10 bases. The CDR3 extends over 16 amino acids. Unmatched junction bases numbered 3, after V lost 1 base and J lost 2 bases. The germline gives CDR1 LGHNT, CDR2 FRNRAP. The CDR3 sequence: CASGLGAGGTTDTQYF. Written as DNA, the CDR3 is TGTGCTAGTGGTTTGGGAGCGGGGGGGACCACAGATACGCAGTATTTT.

The chain combines TRBV5-8 with TRBJ1-2; no firm D call. CDR3 length: 17 residues. V dropped 0 bases and J dropped 2 bases, with 17 bases sitting between them. The germline gives CDR1 SGHTS, CDR2 YDEGEE. CDR3 region: CASSLASSPGRNYGYTF. The DNA for the CDR3 is TGTGCCAGCAGCTTGGCAAGTTCCCCAGGACGGAACTATGGCTACACCTTC.

This chain connects TRBV2 to TRBJ1-1; D unclear. Germline V gene data show CDR1 as SNHLY and CDR2 as FYNNEI. Between the trimmed V and J ends, which lost 4 bases and 5 bases, there was a span of 14 bases. The CDR3 has 14 amino acids. DNA of the CDR3: TGTGCCAGCAGTGGACTAGGACTGGGGACTGAAGCTTTCTTT. It codes for CASSGLGLGTEAFF.

The rearrangement uses TRBV15 and TRBJ1-2; 7 bases align to TRBD1. The J segment lost 8 bases and the V segment lost 0 bases, leaving 9 bases of the junction unmatched. Germline CDR1 LNHNV, CDR2 YYDKDF (reference sequence). This CDR3 contains 15 residues. The DNA for the CDR3 is TGTGCCACCAGCAGAGATAGGGGGCAGGGAGACGGCTACACCTTC. Its protein product is CATSRDRGQGDGYTF. The whole variable domain, filled in from reference TRBV15 and TRBJ1-2, reads DAMVIQNPRYQVTQFGKPVTLSCSQTLNHNVMYWYQQKSSQAPKLLFHYYDKDFNNEADTPDNFQSRRPNTSFCFLDIRSPGLGDTAMYLCATSRDRGQGDGYTFGSGTRLTVV.

This sequence joins TRBV15 and TRBJ2-1; possibly TRBD2 for D (5 bases). Germline V CDR1 and CDR2: LNHNV, YYDKDF (reference sequence). This CDR3 comprises 16 residues. V was cut by 3 bases and J by 0 bases, with 12 bases left in between. The CDR3: CATSSNNRGSYNEQFF. The CDR3 nucleotides read TGTGCCACCAGCAGTAATAATCGGGGCTCCTACAATGAGCAGTTCTTC.

This chain uses TRBV2 with TRBJ1-4, with a tentative D call TRBD1 (6 bases). The germline gives CDR1 SNHLY, CDR2 FYNNEI. The CDR3 is 15 residues long. With 7 bases removed from V and 8 bases from J, the gap between germline ends came to 20 bases. The CDR3 DNA is TGTGCCAGCAACGGCCGGACAGCCGGGGGAGAAAAACTGTTTTTT. As protein: CASNGRTAGGEKLFF.

The chain joins TRBV27 to TRBJ1-2; D may be TRBD1 (6 bases). Germline V gene sequence: CDR1 MNHEY, CDR2 SMNVEV (reference sequence). The ends were cut back, 4 bases at V and 0 bases at J, with 12 bases in the middle. The CDR3 is 15 residues long. As DNA, the CDR3 is TGTGCCAGCAGTTCCACAGGGCTAGCTAACTATGGCTACACCTTC. As protein: CASSSTGLANYGYTF.

The chain carries TRBV3-1 (or the pseudogene TRBV3-2) and TRBJ1-1; possibly TRBD1 for D (5 bases). V was clipped by 1 base and J by 4 bases, with 13 bases between them. Germline CDR1 and CDR2: LGHDT and YNNKEL (reference sequence). The CDR3 loop spans 15 amino acids. This CDR3 reads CASSQGGVQGTEAFF. CDR3 bases: TGTGCCAGCAGCCAAGGGGGGGTTCAAGGCACTGAAGCTTTCTTT.

The chain carries TRBV24-1 and TRBJ2-5; no clear D. The CDR3 loop spans 11 amino acids. Between the trimmed V and J ends, which lost 9 bases and 5 bases, there was a span of 9 bases. Germline CDR1 is KGHDR and CDR2 is SFDVKD. CDR3 region: CATGQRETQYF. Written as DNA, the CDR3 is TGTGCCACCGGGCAAAGGGAGACCCAGTACTTC.

The V and J genes are TRBV29-1 and TRBJ2-5; 9 bases align to TRBD2. The V segment lost 6 bases and the J segment 2 bases; nucleotides outside the gene matches: 7. This CDR3 is built from 14 residues. CDR1 and CDR2 (germline): SQVTM, ANQGSEA. CDR3 in DNA: TGCAGCGTGGGTATTCTAGCGGGGCAAGAGACCCAGTACTTC. This codes for CSVGILAGQETQYF. Drawing the rest from reference TRBV29-1 and TRBJ2-5, the complete variable domain is SAVISQKPSRDICQRGTSLTIQCQVDSQVTMMFWYRQQPGQSLTLIATANQGSEATYESGFVIDKFPISRPNLTFSTLTVSNMSPEDSSIYLCSVGILAGQETQYFGPGTRLLVL.

V gene TRBV29-1 combines with J gene TRBJ1-2, with a possible D match to TRBD1 (5 bases). V was clipped by 4 bases and J by 2 bases, with 5 bases between them. There are 11 residues in the CDR3. Germline lookup yields CDR1 SQVTM and CDR2 ANQGSEA. Here the CDR3 reads CSVGDNYGYTF. The CDR3, as DNA: TGCAGCGTTGGGGACAACTATGGCTACACCTTC.